This TCR beta chain was captured by sequencing in a study of blood T cells in healthy people across ages. Germline-derived CDR1 and CDR2 are DFQATT and SNEGSKA (reference sequence). The CDR3 runs 15 residues. V was pared by 5 bases and J by 7 bases, with 21 bases between. With a J-beta primer mix and a sample-barcoded 5' primer, a second PCR ran roughly 6 to 12 cycles. TCRdb fed the 5' RACE reads into MiXCR, producing one record per CDR3 protein. The data show roughly 900,000 distinct CDR3 sequences, approximately 49% seen once. The rearrangement uses TRBV20-1 and TRBJ2-1; D may be TRBD2 (6 bases). The sequence derives from a man aged 25-45 years in good health. The sequenced material came from blood. The CDR3 sequence is CSAPLGGHLGNEQFF. The DNA for the CDR3 is TGCAGTGCTCCCCTAGGAGGGCACCTCGGGAATGAGCAGTTCTTC.